This TCR beta chain was identified in a study of T cells in Graves' hyperthyroidism and ophthalmopathy (dated by TCRdb to about 2019). General notes on the study: Peripheral blood was collected at initial diagnosis, before any treatment. TCR V-J signatures able to tell the groups apart were searched for in a discovery cohort of 90 to 100 patients, of whom approximately 40 had Graves' ophthalmopathy and under 65 had stable Graves' hyperthyroidism. Prospective prediction of ophthalmopathy was tested in an independent validation cohort of approximately 19 hyperthyroidism patients and around 16 patients who later progressed to ophthalmopathy. The 95 to 100 discovery patients were divided at random into training and test sets in a 7:3 ratio. Thyroid tissue and blood T-cell repertoires from about six Graves' hyperthyroidism patients were also compared in the study. After blood sampling, hyperthyroidism patients were treated with methimazole at a starting dose of 30 mg daily, and ophthalmopathy patients were treated with high-dose intravenous methylprednisolone. According to the paper, TCR Vbeta CDR3 sequencing was carried out on some 130 peripheral blood samples, which came from approximately 41 ophthalmopathy, under 80 hyperthyroidism and about 17 progressor patients. On the study overall, not on this receptor specifically: No statistical method was used to set the sample size in advance, and investigators knew the group allocation. Most expanded thyroid clonotypes (frequency above 0.001) were also detected in blood, a finding suggesting that blood repertoires may reflect thyroid immune responses. Ophthalmopathy was separated from stable hyperthyroidism by a 13 V-J signature model, with 85% to 90% sensitivity and roughly 84% specificity obtained in cross-validation and 80%/75% obtained in testing. In validation, the model predicted progression to ophthalmopathy a median of roughly 6.2 months before onset, with about 67% sensitivity and 72.22% specificity.

This clonotype has a handful of counts. Its antigen is unknown. Within one base of it there is no much larger clone, and no base qualities were kept. A patient counted as having stable Graves' hyperthyroidism if no progression to ophthalmopathy occurred over 18 months of follow-up. Hyperthyroidism patients were newly diagnosed, had a disease duration of under 2 months, and were aged 18 to 65 years. The study excluded patients with uncontrolled infections, other autoimmune diseases, pregnancy or lactation. Diagnoses were established on the basis of clinical symptoms, serum thyroxine and TRAb, thyroid ultrasound, and orbital computed tomography. PBMCs were isolated from about 10 ml of fresh peripheral blood by Ficoll-Paque density gradient centrifugation. Total RNA was extracted with Trizol reagent, and quality was checked on an Agilent 2100 Bioanalyzer. The TCR beta CDR3 regions were amplified from the RNA transcripts. The TCR CDR3 was subjected to a first round of RT-PCR using the HTBI primer set and the Qiagen OneStep RT-PCR kit. Libraries were constructed in a second round of multiplex PCR, after which size selection and purification were performed. Paired-end sequencing of the libraries was performed with 100 bp reads on an Illumina HiSeq2000. From the authors' description of their analysis: Raw data were processed with SOAPnuke, discarding reads with adapters, uncalled bases, mean Phred below 15, or no exact constant-primer or identifier match. COPE v1.2.5 was used to merge the high-quality paired reads, and each unique nucleotide sequence was defined as a clonotype. Clonotypes were aligned to IMGT TRBV, TRBD and TRBJ reference segments using MiTCR v1.1. Analysis was restricted to V-J combinations with a frequency above 0.0001, which covered 99.2% of repertoires. The TCS score was defined as F50 (clonal expansion) divided by E x V (chaos), with BLOSUM62-based TCRdist calculated between CDR3 peptides within each V-J. Welch's t-statistics and random forest reduced 450 to 600 V-J features to some 14, which were used in a naive Bayes classifier (R e1071). Using fastp at Q25 and MiXCR, TCRdb reprocessed the public reads and kept productive beta chains. Rows with a matching CDR3 protein are joined into one entry that keeps the most common DNA and genes. It is TCRdb's table, rather than the study itself, that gives the V and J calls and clone size. The sample table lists roughly 720,000 distinct CDR3 sequences, 17% of them with a count of one. The ten top clones hold around 15% of the sample.

CDR1 is given as KGHSH and CDR2 as LQKENI, both from the germline V gene. The CDR3 holds 14 amino acids from the cysteine to the phenylalanine. Of the read, only the CDR3 DNA is kept; its 42 bases are in frame from base 1. V loses 8 bases, J loses 2 bases, and the germline ends lie 15 bases apart. The sequenced sample was blood. The sequence was collected from a man in his fifties or sixties with Graves' hyperthyroidism. The chain is encoded by TRBV18 joined to TRBJ1-2; the D region possibly corresponds to TRBD1 (6 bases align). The CDR3 amino acid sequence is: CASQTTGANYGYTF. The nucleotides read TGTGCCAGCCAGACGACAGGCGCCAACTATGGCTACACCTTC.